These 7 T cell receptor beta chains originate from one sample sequenced in a study of chemoradiotherapy in HPV16-positive cancers (dated by TCRdb to between 2021 and 2022). Receptor libraries were prepared by the immunoSEQ multiplex PCR assay. Held by TCRdb, this immuneACCESS table contains in-frame sequences only and omits some clones. Under half of the omission traces to an unresolved V gene where checked; the cause of the rest is unknown. For this sample there are thousands of clones; just over 85% appear just once. 20% to 30% of the sample is in the top ten clones. The sample was blood, taken from a patient who underwent chemoradiotherapy. These receptor sequences come from a human donor with HPV-associated anogenital cancer.

The chain links TRBV4-2 to TRBJ2-5; 10 bases fit TRBD1. V lost 3 bases to trimming and J lost 5 bases; unmatched junction nucleotides: 6. The CDR3 extends over 15 amino acids. Germline loops: CDR1 LGHNA, CDR2 YNFKEQ. In DNA form, the CDR3 reads TGTGCCAGCAGCCAGAGGACAGGGGGTCGGGAGACCCAGTACTTC. Translating it yields CASSQRTGGRETQYF.

The chain couples TRBV10-3 to TRBJ2-7; D not certain. Between the trimmed V and J ends, which lost 2 bases and 2 bases, there was a span of 13 bases. CDR3 size: 15 residues. In germline, CDR1 is ENHRY, CDR2 SYGVKD. The CDR3 nucleotides read TGTGCCATCAGTGAGGACATTACGGTACCCTACGAGCAGTACTTC. It translates to CAISEDITVPYEQYF.

The genes are TRBV2 and TRBJ2-7; 8 positions agree with TRBD1. V shed 6 bases and J 0 bases; nucleotides not matched to a gene: 4. The CDR3 is 14 residues long. Looked up from germline, CDR1 is SNHLY and CDR2 is FYNNEI. CDR3 in amino acids: CASRKGQVSYEQYF. CDR3 nucleotide sequence: TGTGCCAGCAGAAAGGGACAGGTCTCCTACGAGCAGTACTTC. The full variable domain, with the rest looked up from reference TRBV2 and TRBJ2-7, is EPEVTQTPSHQVTQMGQEVILRCVPISNHLYFYWYRQILGQKVEFLVSFYNNEISEKSEIFDDQFSVERPDGSNFTLKIRSTKLEDSAMYFCASRKGQVSYEQYFGPGTRLTVT.

The CDR3 loop is CASSPVMGATSTDTQYF. The CDR3 coding sequence is TGTGCCAGCTCACCAGTAATGGGGGCGACTAGCACAGATACGCAGTATTTT. The chain carries TRBV18 and TRBJ2-3; tentative D call: TRBD1 (6 bases). Between the trimmed V and J ends, which lost 2 bases and 0 bases, there was a span of 15 bases. The CDR3 contains 17 residues. Germline CDR1 KGHSH, CDR2 LQKENI.

This clone was seen a few times. The rearrangement joins TRBV7-9 to TRBJ1-2; no reliable D call. V gave up 0 bases and J gave up 4 bases, with 9 bases separating them. The CDR3 is 14 residues long. Germline CDR1 and CDR2: SEHNR and FQNEAQ (reference sequence). As DNA, the CDR3 is TGTGCCAGCAGCTTAGCCTCGGTTGGCTATGGCTACACCTTC. Protein: CASSLASVGYGYTF.

This chain uses TRBV2 with TRBJ2-6; TRBD1 agrees at 7 bases. There are 17 residues in the CDR3. With 4 bases clipped from V and 0 bases from J, the junction kept 6 bases outside the gene matches. Germline-derived CDR1 and CDR2 are SNHLY and FYNNEI. This CDR3 is CASSGTGAPSGANVLTF. In DNA form, the CDR3 reads TGTGCCAGCAGTGGAACAGGGGCGCCCTCTGGGGCCAACGTCCTGACTTTC. The full variable domain, completed using reference TRBV2 and TRBJ2-6, is EPEVTQTPSHQVTQMGQEVILRCVPISNHLYFYWYRQILGQKVEFLVSFYNNEISEKSEIFDDQFSVERPDGSNFTLKIRSTKLEDSAMYFCASSGTGAPSGANVLTFGAGSRLTVL.

This chain connects TRBV5-1 to TRBJ2-3; D is unclear. This CDR3 comprises 15 residues. V gave up 4 bases and J gave up 6 bases, with 18 bases separating them. Germline CDR1 SGHRS, CDR2 YFSETQ. In DNA form, the CDR3 reads TGCGCCAGCAGCCTAGGACCCGCGCCGCCGGATACGCAGTATTTT. This translates into CASSLGPAPPDTQYF.